The sequence of this TCR beta chain was determined in a study of T cell responses to AZD1222 COVID-19 vaccine (TCRdb year 2021). About the study as a whole: TCR sequencing was performed for 230 to 250 trial participants, of whom around 200 were given two doses of AZD1222 and around 26 were given two doses of MenACWY control vaccine. Trial participants were enrolled by age into 18-55, 56-69 and 70-plus year subgroups, with 148, 28 and 57 TCR-sequenced participants respectively.

V is reduced by 3 bases and J by 9 bases, leaving a spacing of 16 bases between them. CDR1 SGDLS and CDR2 YYNGEE were looked up in the germline V gene. The cysteine opens and the phenylalanine closes a CDR3 of 13 amino acids. Only CDR3 DNA is held: 39 bases, read in frame from base 1. Reading the label with the study, this specimen's time point is: about 28 days (+/-7) after the second vaccine dose. AZD1222 recipients whose second dose came at about 4 weeks and those whose second dose came at about 12 weeks were combined into one group, since spike-specific TCR depth and breadth did not differ between the two schedules. The vaccinee samples were drawn from two UK trials, COV001 and COV002, one of which was a single-blind randomized controlled phase 2/3 trial testing AZD1222 (ChAdOx1 nCoV-19) in healthy adults. Trial participant PBMC samples were collected at day 0 and day 28 after the second dose for TCRbeta chain sequencing.

The CDR3 regions of human TCRbeta chains were analyzed by immunosequencing. The study's own analysis went as follows. TCRs in the repertoires were compared against a reference library of SARS-CoV-2-specific TCRs that had been generated with the MIRA antigen-specificity platform. Breadth meant the fraction of unique TCRs that were SARS-CoV-2-associated, whereas depth meant the fraction of total T cells that were SARS-CoV-2-associated. Using the MIRA data, each spike-specific TCR was assigned both to the spike region to which the TCR was reactive and to a CD4 or CD8 class. Log10-transformed breadth and depth values were compared by one-way ANOVA with Sidak's multiple comparisons tests. The table was pulled from immuneACCESS by TCRdb, which kept in-frame rearrangements only. Such tables lose some clones; where checked, under half of the loss comes from unresolved V genes, and the rest has no known cause. That table gives V, J and clone size, and the DNA gave D and trimming. A total of about 120,000 clones appear in this sample, around 91% of them only once. Clones ranked in the top ten supply more than 1.5% of the sample.

The full study reports these points: Because no day 14 peak-response samples were available, repertoires were characterized only after the peak T cell response. The 56-69-year group was small, and its depth increase did not reach significance, likely because of low power. Only a handful of AZD1222 recipients were SARS-CoV-2 seropositive at baseline, limiting conclusions about previously exposed vaccinees. Participants were mostly white British and included more females than males, and it was suggested by the authors that clonal diversity may have been underestimated. The vaccine-associated CD4 TCRs covered the entire spike protein, and the dominant responses fell in regions 160-218 and 743-854. After two AZD1222 doses, both the breadth and the depth of spike-specific TCRs were significantly higher than at day 0 and than in MenACWY recipients. Nearly half of unique spike-specific TCRs reportedly recognized epitopes outside regions mutated in the B.1.351 and B.1.1.7 variants.

About this clone: Its target antigen remains unknown. No base-level quality is on record; no much larger clone is a single base apart.

The chain couples TRBV9 to TRBJ2-7, and the D gene may be TRBD2, 6 bases matching. This clonotype originated in an adult who received the AZD1222 COVID-19 vaccine. The sample in question was peripheral blood, obtained 28 days after the second AZD1222 dose. The DNA sequence reads TGTGCCAGCAGCGCGGGACTTATAGAGGGGCAGTACTTC. It codes for CASSAGLIEGQYF.